Described below is a single T cell receptor (beta chain) sequence and its context. These data come from a study of blood T cell repertoires in COVID-19. Study-wide context: The samples span acute and convalescent COVID-19 from the United States, Italy and Spain. Sources were T cells, B-cell-depleted T cells, or PBMCs; the material itself was cDNA or gDNA.

Per the authors' pipeline: For nucleated cells, counts were estimated from reference gene primer amplification. Profiling relied on immunoSEQ multiplex PCR, and the TCRdb table lists in-frame clones only, not all of them. Clonal size and the V and J genes are those of that table, whereas D and trimming came from the DNA. The sample includes just under 80,000 clones, 75% to 85% of them seen just once. The V gene end was trimmed by 5 bases and the J gene end by 5 bases; junction bases not matched to a gene: 7. The CDR3 is 15 residues long. Germline CDR1 LNHDA, CDR2 SQIVND (reference sequence). The genes are TRBV19 and TRBJ1-4; 8 bases map to TRBD1. The sequence came from a woman aged 65 to 85 with acute or convalescent COVID-19. Material for sequencing was peripheral blood. CDR3 sequence: CASSPQTGENEKLFF. The CDR3 DNA is TGTGCCAGTAGTCCTCAGACAGGGGAGAATGAAAAACTGTTTTTT.